This is a list of T cell receptor beta chains from one sample in a study of cytomegalovirus exposure and HLA in healthy donors. This table comes from immunoSEQ multiplex PCR, and its TCRdb copy is limited to in-frame clones, with some not included. The sample includes just over 150,000 clones, around 79% seen only once; the top ten take about 0.93%. The sample comprised PBMCs. These receptor sequences come from a woman aged 45-59 years in good health and CMV-seropositive. The CDR3 runs from the conserved cysteine through the conserved F or W. Fields, in order: clone size, V gene, D gene, J gene, CDR3 DNA, CDR3 protein. The D gene is left open where the match is weak. Size values are once, few and many counts, or a class for expanded clones, and some rows have none.

abundance: .; v_gene: TRBV7-2; d_gene: .; j_gene: TRBJ2-3; CDR3nt: TGTGCCAGCAGCTTCACCGGGATGAACACAGATACGCAGTATTTT; CDR3aa: CASSFTGMNTDTQYF
abundance: once; v_gene: TRBV15; d_gene: TRBD1; j_gene: TRBJ1-4; CDR3nt: TGTGCCACCAGCAGAAACATCCTACAGGGGGCAGCTAATGAAAAACTGTTTTTT; CDR3aa: CATSRNILQGAANEKLFF
abundance: .; v_gene: TRBV4-3; d_gene: TRBD2; j_gene: TRBJ2-3; CDR3nt: TGCGCCAGCAGCCAAAGGGCGGGGGGGCCAGATACGCAGTATTTT; CDR3aa: CASSQRAGGPDTQYF
abundance: once; v_gene: TRBV4-1; d_gene: TRBD1; j_gene: TRBJ2-7; CDR3nt: TGCGCCAGCAGCCTCTTGACAGGGCCGACCTACGAGCAGTACTTC; CDR3aa: CASSLLTGPTYEQYF
abundance: .; v_gene: TRBV5-1; d_gene: .; j_gene: TRBJ1-2; CDR3nt: TGCGCCAGCAGCCCCTACAGCAAGACAGTGAACTATGGCTACACCTTC; CDR3aa: CASSPYSKTVNYGYTF
abundance: once; v_gene: TRBV6-1; d_gene: .; j_gene: TRBJ1-1; CDR3nt: TGTGCCAGCAGACAGCTCGCTGAAGCTTTCTTT; CDR3aa: CASRQLAEAFF
abundance: few; v_gene: TRBV2; d_gene: .; j_gene: TRBJ2-5; CDR3nt: TGTGCCAGCACGCAGGGGGAGACCCAGTACTTC; CDR3aa: CASTQGETQYF
abundance: .; v_gene: TRBV28; d_gene: .; j_gene: TRBJ1-2; CDR3nt: TGTGCCAGCAGTTTTAGTCCCAGGGAAGTTTATGACTACACCTTC; CDR3aa: CASSFSPREVYDYTF
abundance: .; v_gene: TRBV2; d_gene: .; j_gene: TRBJ1-2; CDR3nt: TGTGCCAGCGAACCATCAGCTAACTATGGCTACACCTTC; CDR3aa: CASEPSANYGYTF
abundance: .; v_gene: TRBV5-1; d_gene: TRBD1; j_gene: TRBJ1-3; CDR3nt: TGCGCCAGCAGCCTCACAGGGGTGGGAAACACCATATATTTT; CDR3aa: CASSLTGVGNTIYF
abundance: .; v_gene: TRBV2; d_gene: TRBD1; j_gene: TRBJ2-7; CDR3nt: TGTGCCAGCAGCTATCCGGGACAGCAATACGAGCAGTACTTC; CDR3aa: CASSYPGQQYEQYF
abundance: once; v_gene: TRBV4-1; d_gene: TRBD1; j_gene: TRBJ1-1; CDR3nt: TGCGCCAGCAGCCCCTCGGGACAGGGTTTCACTGAAGCTTTCTTT; CDR3aa: CASSPSGQGFTEAFF
abundance: .; v_gene: TRBV19; d_gene: .; j_gene: TRBJ1-4; CDR3nt: TGTGCCAGTAGTCGTCTGGGGCCCACTGTGGTAAAACTGTTTTTT; CDR3aa: CASSRLGPTVVKLFF
abundance: once; v_gene: TRBV7-9; d_gene: .; j_gene: TRBJ2-7; CDR3nt: TGTGCCAGCAGCCGCGTGGGTCGGGGATTCTACGAGCAGTACTTC; CDR3aa: CASSRVGRGFYEQYF
abundance: once; v_gene: TRBV28; d_gene: TRBD2; j_gene: TRBJ2-5; CDR3nt: TGTGCCAGCACCTCTAGCGGGGGATCGAGGGAGACCCAGTACTTC; CDR3aa: CASTSSGGSRETQYF
abundance: .; v_gene: TRBV25-1; d_gene: TRBD2; j_gene: TRBJ2-3; CDR3nt: TGTGCCAGCGCCAAGGGACTAGCGGGGGGGCCGAAAGATACGCAGTATTTT; CDR3aa: CASAKGLAGGPKDTQYF
abundance: .; v_gene: TRBV7-9; d_gene: TRBD2; j_gene: TRBJ2-7; CDR3nt: TGTGCCAGCAGCGGGGCTAGCGGGAGGGCCTACGAGCAGTACTTC; CDR3aa: CASSGASGRAYEQYF